This passage covers 26 T cell receptor beta chains from one sample sequenced in a study of blood T cell repertoires in COVID-19. Using immunoSEQ multiplex PCR, the repertoire was profiled, and TCRdb retains in-frame clones only, with some absent. The sample includes 95,000 to 100,000 clones, around 88% seen only once; the top ten take approximately 1.6%. The sequenced sample consisted of peripheral blood. All receptors derive from a man aged 80 or over with acute or convalescent COVID-19.

The chain joins TRBV7-2 to TRBJ2-2; 11 positions agree with TRBD2. The J segment lost 7 bases and the V segment lost 1 base, leaving 5 bases of the junction unmatched. The V gene's germline CDR1 is SGHTA and CDR2 FQGNSA. The length of the CDR3 is 16 residues. Here the CDR3 DNA reads TGTGCCAGCAGCTTAGGTCGGCTAGCGGGAGGCGGGGAGCTGTTTTTT. Translated: CASSLGRLAGGGELFF.

The genes are TRBV19 and TRBJ2-2; D is perhaps TRBD2 (6 bases). V shed 5 bases and J shed 3 bases, with 13 bases lying between them. CDR1 and CDR2 (germline): LNHDA, SQIVND (reference sequence). The CDR3 runs to 15 residues. The CDR3 here is CASSSAGPYTGELFF. CDR3 in DNA: TGTGCCAGTAGTTCCGCGGGACCTTACACCGGGGAGCTGTTTTTT.

This chain connects TRBV6-5 to TRBJ2-1; unclear D gene. This CDR3 spans 13 amino acids. V was shortened by 6 bases and J by 0 bases, with 6 bases between the two germline ends. The germline V gene has CDR1 MNHEY and CDR2 SVGAGI. The CDR3 loop is CASRFSSYNEQFF. In DNA form, the CDR3 reads TGTGCCAGCAGGTTCAGCTCCTACAATGAGCAGTTCTTC.

The chain recombines TRBV27 with TRBJ2-1; 7 nucleotides align to TRBD2. Per the germline V gene, CDR1 is MNHEY and CDR2 is SMNVEV (reference sequence). CDR3 length: 15 amino acids. V trimming: 5 bases; J trimming: 1 base; junction bases outside the gene matches: 5. In nucleotides, the CDR3 is TGTGCCAGCAGTGGGGCGGGAGCGTCCTACAATGAGCAGTTCTTC. Translating gives CASSGAGASYNEQFF.

This clone has a handful of counts. This rearrangement joins TRBV7-2 to TRBJ1-2; D gene unclear. The CDR3 runs to 13 residues. Trimming took 3 bases from V and 4 from J, leaving 9 bases between them. The germline V gene has CDR1 SGHTA and CDR2 FQGNSA. Here the CDR3 reads CASSLGSRYGYTF. The DNA of the CDR3 is TGTGCCAGCAGCTTGGGCAGTCGCTATGGCTACACCTTC.

V usage is TRBV28 and J usage is TRBJ2-1, with D hard to call. Germline V gene lookup returns CDR1 MDHEN and CDR2 SYDVKM. The CDR3 covers 13 residues. Trimming took off 3 bases at V and 5 bases at J, with 8 bases between the two ends. The CDR3 loop is CASSLVSDNEQFF. The CDR3 DNA reads TGTGCCAGCAGTTTGGTCAGTGACAATGAGCAGTTCTTC.

The rearrangement joins TRBV2 to TRBJ2-5; 8 positions match TRBD1. Germline CDR1 SNHLY, CDR2 FYNNEI. The CDR3 loop spans 14 amino acids. With 8 bases clipped from V and 4 bases from J, the junction kept 9 bases outside the gene matches. The CDR3 DNA follows: TGTGCCAGCTCTTCCCGGACAGGGTCAGAGACCCAGTACTTC. Its translation: CASSSRTGSETQYF.

The chain combines TRBV7-2 with TRBJ1-2; 9 nucleotides align to TRBD1. Germline CDR1 reads SGHTA; CDR2 reads FQGNSA. The CDR3 is 16 residues long. V shed 0 bases, J shed 3 bases, and the junction held 5 bases outside the gene matches. The CDR3 region has the DNA TGTGCCAGCAGCTTAGCTTCGGGACAGGGATACTATGGCTACACCTTC. Translation gives CASSLASGQGYYGYTF.

J is TRBJ1-6 and V is TRBV6-5, with 7 nucleotides matching TRBD1. Germline V lookup: CDR1 MNHEY, CDR2 SVGAGI. The CDR3 covers 15 residues. The V and J ends lost 6 bases and 5 bases, in that order; junction bases with no gene match: 7. The CDR3 sequence: CASRPGQHNNSPLHF. DNA for the CDR3: TGTGCCAGCAGGCCGGGACAGCACAATAATTCACCCCTCCACTTT.

The chain carries TRBV7-6 and TRBJ1-1, with D possibly TRBD1 on 5 matching bases. CDR3 length: 14 amino acids. Trimming shortened V by 4 bases and J by 0 bases, and 9 bases separated the two germline ends. Germline lookup yields CDR1 SGHVS and CDR2 FNYEAQ. This CDR3 reads CASSSGGVNTEAFF. CDR3 DNA: TGTGCCAGCAGCTCCGGAGGGGTGAACACTGAAGCTTTCTTT.

The V and J genes are TRBV15 and TRBJ2-3; D is ambiguous. Germline loops: CDR1 LNHNV, CDR2 YYDKDF (reference sequence). V was cut by 6 bases and J by 4 bases, with 14 bases left in between. This CDR3 has 14 amino acids. In nucleotides, the CDR3 is TGTGCCACCAGTTGGGCACTGGATTCAGATACGCAGTATTTT. Translated: CATSWALDSDTQYF.

The chain joins TRBV19 to TRBJ2-2, with 7 bases fitting TRBD2. V was clipped by 4 bases and J by 0 bases; unmatched bases: 8. The CDR3 runs to 17 residues. Germline V gene data show CDR1 as LNHDA and CDR2 as SQIVND (reference sequence). CDR3 sequence reads: CASSRETSAANTGELFF. The CDR3, as DNA: TGTGCCAGTAGTAGAGAAACTAGCGCTGCGAACACCGGGGAGCTGTTTTTT.

This sequence joins TRBV24-1 and TRBJ2-1; maybe TRBD2 (5 bases). V was pared by 2 bases and J by 0 bases, with 10 bases between. Looked up from germline, CDR1 is KGHDR and CDR2 is SFDVKD. This CDR3 is built from 16 residues. CDR3 DNA: TGTGCCACCAGTGATTCCCGGACTCCCTCCTACAATGAGCAGTTCTTC. This sequence encodes CATSDSRTPSYNEQFF.

This chain links TRBV28 with TRBJ2-1; 16 nucleotides align to TRBD2. CDR1 and CDR2 (germline): MDHEN, SYDVKM. The CDR3 consists of 17 residues. V shed 4 bases, J shed 10 bases, and the junction held 10 bases outside the gene matches. The CDR3 loop is CASSSPGLAGGLREQFF. CDR3 nucleotides: TGTGCCAGCAGTTCCCCGGGACTAGCGGGAGGGCTCCGAGAGCAGTTCTTC.

The V call is TRBV21-1, the J call TRBJ1-2. TRBV21-1 is labeled a pseudogene. There are 13 residues in the CDR3. The CDR3 is CASTPGGDYGYTF. As DNA, the CDR3 is TGTGCCAGCACCCCCGGGGGGGACTATGGCTACACCTTC.

V and J are TRBV5-1 and TRBJ2-7; 11 positions match TRBD1. The V gene's germline CDR1 is SGHRS and CDR2 YFSETQ. The CDR3 is made up of 16 amino acids. The V segment lost 4 bases and the J segment 7 bases; nucleotides outside the gene matches: 13. The CDR3 is CASSQGQGVTLSEQYF. Here the CDR3 DNA reads TGCGCCAGCAGCCAGGGACAGGGGGTAACCCTATCGGAGCAGTACTTC.

The chain joins TRBV6-5 to TRBJ2-2; maybe TRBD2 (5 bases). V lost 2 bases and J lost 7, with 5 bases in between. The CDR3 is 12 amino acids. Germline V gene data show CDR1 as MNHEY and CDR2 as SVGAGI. DNA of the CDR3: TGTGCCAGCAGTTACCGGGGCGGGGAGCTGTTTTTT. Its translation is CASSYRGGELFF.

The rearrangement links TRBV7-9 to TRBJ1-2; TRBD1 matches at 7 bases. V lost 0 bases, J lost 8 bases, and 6 bases stayed unmatched. The CDR3 is 14 residues long. Germline values: CDR1 SEHNR, CDR2 FQNEAQ (reference sequence). This CDR3 reads CASSLAATGLGYTF. In DNA form, the CDR3 reads TGTGCCAGCAGCTTAGCGGCGACAGGGCTGGGCTACACCTTC. The full variable domain, its missing parts supplied by reference TRBV7-9 and TRBJ1-2, is DTGVSQNPRHKITKRGQNVTFRCDPISEHNRLYWYRQTLGQGPEFLTYFQNEAQLEKSRLLSDRFSAERPKGSFSTLEIQRTEQGDSAMYLCASSLAATGLGYTFGSGTRLTVV.

A note on this clone: Other DNA sequences in the sample encode the same CDR3. The V gene is TRBV6-2 or TRBV6-3, the J gene TRBJ1-1; D gene unclear. The CDR3 is 15 amino acids. Trimming took 4 bases from V and 1 from J, leaving 13 bases between them. Germline V lookup: CDR1 MNHEY, CDR2 SVGEGT. CDR3 sequence: CASSSPGRWNTEAFF. The CDR3 nucleotides are TGTGCCAGCAGTTCGCCGGGAAGGTGGAACACTGAAGCTTTCTTT.

The chain has TRBV9 and TRBJ1-4, with 7 positions matching TRBD1. The junction had 14 bases not matched to a gene; V was cut back by 1 base and J by 11 bases. The V gene's germline CDR1 is SGDLS and CDR2 YYNGEE. The CDR3 consists of 16 residues. This CDR3 reads CASSVTPETGRDKLFF. Written as DNA, the CDR3 is TGTGCCAGCAGCGTAACCCCTGAGACAGGGCGAGATAAACTGTTTTTT.

The rearrangement joins TRBV7-2 to TRBJ2-7, with 14 bases identical to TRBD2. This CDR3 has 14 amino acids. The ends lost 1 base at V and 9 bases at J; junction bases unmatched: 2. Germline assignment: CDR1 SGHTA and CDR2 FQGNSA. DNA of the CDR3: TGTGCCAGCAGCTTAGGACTAGCGGGAGGGTGGCAGTACTTC. Amino acids: CASSLGLAGGWQYF.

V is TRBV24-1 and J is TRBJ2-7, with 8 nucleotides matching TRBD1. CDR3 size: 17 residues. V trimming: 0 bases; J trimming: 7 bases; junction bases outside the gene matches: 13. Germline V gives CDR1 KGHDR, CDR2 SFDVKD. CDR3 loop: CATSDLDRGGSPREQYF. The CDR3 DNA sequence: TGTGCCACCAGTGATTTGGACAGGGGTGGTTCACCAAGGGAGCAGTACTTC.

The chain is built from TRBV4-2 and TRBJ2-7; 7 bases fit TRBD2. Germline V gene lookup returns CDR1 LGHNA and CDR2 YNFKEQ. J lost 3 bases, V lost 0 bases, and 5 bases had no gene match. The CDR3 has 15 residues. The CDR3 reads CASSQDSGPDYEQYF. Written as DNA, the CDR3 is TGTGCCAGCAGCCAAGATAGCGGGCCCGACTACGAGCAGTACTTC.

V usage is TRBV7-3 and J usage is TRBJ1-1; unclear D gene. The CDR3 totals 13 residues. Germline lookup yields CDR1 SGHTA and CDR2 FQGTGA. The V and J ends lost 6 bases and 0 bases respectively, with 8 bases between them. CDR3 residues: CASRLNLNTEAFF. Written as DNA, the CDR3 is TGTGCCAGCAGACTAAATCTGAACACTGAAGCTTTCTTT.

The V call is TRBV15, the J call TRBJ2-3; possibly TRBD2 for D (6 bases). Looked up from germline, CDR1 is LNHNV and CDR2 is YYDKDF (reference sequence). Trimming took 2 bases from V and 0 from J, leaving 9 bases between them. This CDR3 is 15 amino acids long. The CDR3 loop reads CATSRPGLSTDTQYF. CDR3 sequence (DNA): TGTGCCACCAGCAGACCGGGACTCAGCACAGATACGCAGTATTTT.

V and J are TRBV7-2 and TRBJ2-1, with D possibly matching TRBD1 (6 bases). The germline gives CDR1 SGHTA, CDR2 FQGNSA. This CDR3 spans 14 amino acids. V was pared by 0 bases and J by 5 bases, with 8 bases between. CDR3 in DNA: TGTGCCAGCAGCTTAGCGGGGACAAACAATGAGCAGTTCTTC. This translates into CASSLAGTNNEQFF. Full variable domain (rest looked up from reference TRBV7-2 and TRBJ2-1): GAGVSQSPSNKVTEKGKDVELRCDPISGHTALYWYRQSLGQGLEFLIYFQGNSAPDKSGLPSDRFSAERTGGSVSTLTIQRTQQEDSAVYLCASSLAGTNNEQFFGPGTRLTVL.